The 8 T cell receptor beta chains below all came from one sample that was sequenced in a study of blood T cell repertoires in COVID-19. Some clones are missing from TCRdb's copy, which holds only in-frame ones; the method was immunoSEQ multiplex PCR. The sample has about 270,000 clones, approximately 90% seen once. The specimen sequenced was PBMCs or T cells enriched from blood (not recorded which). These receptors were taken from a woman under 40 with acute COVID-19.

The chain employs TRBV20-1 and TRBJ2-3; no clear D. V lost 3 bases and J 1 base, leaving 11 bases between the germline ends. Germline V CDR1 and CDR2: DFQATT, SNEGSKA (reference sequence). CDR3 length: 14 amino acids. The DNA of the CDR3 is TGCAGTGCTAGTCCTCTATACGGCACAGATACGCAGTATTTT. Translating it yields CSASPLYGTDTQYF.

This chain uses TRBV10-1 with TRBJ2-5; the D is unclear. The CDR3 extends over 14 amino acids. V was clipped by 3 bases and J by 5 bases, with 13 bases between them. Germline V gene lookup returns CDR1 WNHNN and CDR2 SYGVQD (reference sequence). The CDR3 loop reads CASSDSRSEETQYF. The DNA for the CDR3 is TGCGCCAGCAGTGACTCACGGTCGGAGGAGACCCAGTACTTC.

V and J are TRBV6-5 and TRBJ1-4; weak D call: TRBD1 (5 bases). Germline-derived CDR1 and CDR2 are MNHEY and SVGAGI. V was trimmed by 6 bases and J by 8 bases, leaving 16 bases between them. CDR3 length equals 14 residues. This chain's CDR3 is CASRQGLQSEKLFF. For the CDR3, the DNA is TGTGCCAGCAGGCAGGGTCTTCAATCCGAAAAACTGTTTTTT.

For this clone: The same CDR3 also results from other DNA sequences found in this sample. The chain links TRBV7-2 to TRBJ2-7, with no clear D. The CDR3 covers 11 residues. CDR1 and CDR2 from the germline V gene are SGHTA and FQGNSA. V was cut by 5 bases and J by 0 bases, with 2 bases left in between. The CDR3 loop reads CASSHSYEQYF. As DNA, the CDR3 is TGTGCCAGCAGCCACTCCTACGAGCAGTACTTC.

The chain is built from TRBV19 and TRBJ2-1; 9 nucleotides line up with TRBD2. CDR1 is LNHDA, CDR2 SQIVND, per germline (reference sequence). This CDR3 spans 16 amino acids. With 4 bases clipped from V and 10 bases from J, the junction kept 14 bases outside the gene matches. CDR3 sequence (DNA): TGTGCCAGTAGTACTCGTCCTAGCGGGATATTTTCCGAGCAGTTCTTC. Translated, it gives CASSTRPSGIFSEQFF.

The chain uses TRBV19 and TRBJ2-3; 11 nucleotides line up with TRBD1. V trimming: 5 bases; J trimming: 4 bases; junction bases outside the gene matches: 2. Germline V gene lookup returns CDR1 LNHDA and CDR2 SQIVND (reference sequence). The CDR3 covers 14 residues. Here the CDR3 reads CASSGQGAPDTQYF. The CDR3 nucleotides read TGTGCCAGTAGTGGACAGGGGGCCCCAGATACGCAGTATTTT.

The CDR3 DNA reads TGCAGTGCTAGTGAGCACTCTTCCCGAGCCGTCACGCAGTATTTT. This translates into CSASEHSSRAVTQYF. This rearrangement joins TRBV20-1 to TRBJ2-3; D unclear. V was trimmed by 3 bases and J by 9 bases, leaving 22 bases between them. Germline-derived CDR1 and CDR2 are DFQATT and SNEGSKA (reference sequence). The CDR3 spans 15 residues.

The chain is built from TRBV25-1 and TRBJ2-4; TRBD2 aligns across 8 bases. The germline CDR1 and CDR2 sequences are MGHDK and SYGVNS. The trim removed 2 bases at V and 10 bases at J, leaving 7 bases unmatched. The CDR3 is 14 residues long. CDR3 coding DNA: TGTGCCAGCAGTGAACGGGGGGGCCAGGAGATTCAGTACTTC. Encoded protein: CASSERGGQEIQYF.